Presented here are 19 T cell receptor beta chains from one specimen sequenced in a study of CD8+CD57+ T cells in acquired aplastic anemia (dated by TCRdb to the late 2010s). Instrument used: Illumina HiSeq 2000. TCR beta VDJ combination and CDR3 sequence profiling used genomic DNA as the template. TCRdb cleaned the public reads at Q25 with fastp, built clones with MiXCR and kept in-frame beta chains. Rows are combined by CDR3 protein, so each entry shows the most common genes and DNA. The table for this sample lists around 170,000 distinct CDR3 sequences; 55% to 80% of them were counted only once. 45% to 55% of the sample rests with the top ten. The material sequenced was sorted CD4+, CD8+, or CD8+CD57+ T cells (not recorded which) from PBMCs. Receptor source: a human donor in good health.

This clonotype was seen more than once but under ten times. The rearrangement joins TRBV6-4 to TRBJ2-7, with 9 bases matching TRBD2. This CDR3 has 17 amino acids. Germline V gene data show CDR1 as MRHNA and CDR2 as SNTAGT. J was trimmed by 3 bases and V by 4 bases; bases with no gene match: 13. The chain's CDR3 is CASSGDAGGPSGYEQYF. The CDR3 DNA follows: TGTGCCAGCAGTGGGGACGCGGGAGGGCCTTCCGGCTACGAGCAGTACTTC.

This clonotype was found a few times. The rearrangement links TRBV20-1 to TRBJ1-1; 7 positions match TRBD1. V shed 1 base and J 1 base; nucleotides not matched to a gene: 3. Looked up from germline, CDR1 is DFQATT and CDR2 is SNEGSKA (reference sequence). The CDR3 extends over 14 amino acids. The CDR3 loop is CSARGGTANTEAFF. The CDR3 DNA reads as TGCAGTGCTAGAGGCGGGACAGCGAACACTGAAGCTTTCTTT.

The chain uses TRBV7-9 and TRBJ1-4; D is possibly TRBD1 (5 bases). V gave up 0 bases and J gave up 5 bases, with 7 bases separating them. This CDR3 comprises 14 residues. Germline V gene sequence: CDR1 SEHNR, CDR2 FQNEAQ (reference sequence). CDR3 sequence reads: CASSLAGGNEKLFF. The CDR3 coding sequence is TGTGCCAGCAGCTTAGCGGGGGGGAATGAAAAACTGTTTTTT. The entire variable domain, with the rest obtained from reference TRBV7-9 and TRBJ1-4, is as follows: DTGVSQNPRHKITKRGQNVTFRCDPISEHNRLYWYRQTLGQGPEFLTYFQNEAQLEKSRLLSDRFSAERPKGSFSTLEIQRTEQGDSAMYLCASSLAGGNEKLFFGSGTQLSVL.

The rearrangement joins TRBV2 to TRBJ1-2; D gene uncertain. CDR3 length: 14 residues. CDR1 is SNHLY, CDR2 FYNNEI, per germline. The V gene lost 11 bases and the J gene lost 0 bases, with 16 bases spanning the gap. In DNA, the CDR3 is TGTGCCCAGCCCCCAGCGAGGCCTAACTATGGCTACACCTTC. It translates to CAQPPARPNYGYTF.

The chain joins TRBV19 to TRBJ1-5; D might be TRBD1 (5 bases). Per germline, CDR1 LNHDA and CDR2 SQIVND (reference sequence). This CDR3 is built from 12 residues. V dropped 5 bases and J dropped 14 bases, with 16 bases sitting between them. The CDR3 protein is CASSVGLAYEHF. For the CDR3, the DNA is TGTGCCAGTAGTGTGGGACTAGCATATGAGCATTTT.

CDR3 DNA: TGTGCCAGCAGCTTAATTAGCGGGTACGAGCAGTACTTC. Residues: CASSLISGYEQYF. V and J are TRBV7-2 and TRBJ2-7; the match to TRBD2 covers 7 bases. Trimming cost V 2 bases and J 4 bases; bases outside gene matches: 2. This CDR3 is built from 13 residues. CDR1 SGHTA and CDR2 FQGNSA come from the germline V gene. The variable domain in full, with the rest retrieved from reference TRBV7-2 and TRBJ2-7, is GAGVSQSPSNKVTEKGKDVELRCDPISGHTALYWYRQSLGQGLEFLIYFQGNSAPDKSGLPSDRFSAERTGGSVSTLTIQRTQQEDSAVYLCASSLISGYEQYFGPGTRLTVT.

This clonotype occurred many times. The chain employs TRBV29-1 and TRBJ1-1; D is unresolved. V was trimmed by 7 bases and J by 1 base, leaving 10 bases between them. The germline gives CDR1 SQVTM, CDR2 ANQGSEA. The length of the CDR3 is 12 residues. The CDR3 nucleotides are TGCAGCGCCTTGACTGGGAACACTGAAGCTTTCTTT. It specifies CSALTGNTEAFF. Supplemented by reference TRBV29-1 and TRBJ1-1, the full variable domain reads SAVISQKPSRDICQRGTSLTIQCQVDSQVTMMFWYRQQPGQSLTLIATANQGSEATYESGFVIDKFPISRPNLTFSTLTVSNMSPEDSSIYLCSALTGNTEAFFGQGTRLTVV.

The chain uses TRBV24-1 and TRBJ1-1, with 8 nucleotides matching TRBD1. In germline, CDR1 is KGHDR, CDR2 SFDVKD. The CDR3 sequence is 14 residues long. V lost 11 bases, J lost 1 base, and 8 bases stayed unmatched. CDR3 loop: CAISAGTGNTEAFF. The CDR3 DNA reads as TGTGCCATCAGCGCGGGGACAGGGAACACTGAAGCTTTCTTT.

V and J are TRBV19 and TRBJ1-2, with 7 bases fitting TRBD1. The length of the CDR3 is 16 residues. J gave up 3 bases and V 5 bases, and 12 bases lay outside the gene matches. Germline lookup yields CDR1 LNHDA and CDR2 SQIVND (reference sequence). CDR3 DNA sequence: TGTGCCAGTAGTCAAATCCAGGGACAGTTTTACTATGGCTACACCTTC. The encoded protein is CASSQIQGQFYYGYTF.

V and J are TRBV7-8 and TRBJ1-2; a weak D match, TRBD1 (6 bases). Germline V gene lookup returns CDR1 SGHVS and CDR2 FQNEAQ. This CDR3 contains 15 residues. V dropped 6 bases and J dropped 6 bases, with 20 bases sitting between them. This CDR3 reads CASRKGRGGEDGYTF. For the CDR3, the DNA is TGTGCCAGCAGGAAGGGGCGAGGGGGGGAAGATGGCTACACCTTC.

The V call is TRBV10-2, the J call TRBJ2-1, with 8 bases identical to TRBD2. The CDR3 consists of 14 residues. V was clipped by 3 bases and J by 8 bases; unmatched bases: 6. Germline V gene data show CDR1 as WSHSY and CDR2 as SAAADI. The CDR3 coding sequence is TGCGCCAGCAGTGACCCATGGACTAGCTATGAGCAGTTCTTC. Its translation: CASSDPWTSYEQFF.

The chain uses TRBV7-9 and TRBJ1-6; 7 bases align to TRBD1. The germline V gene encodes CDR1 SEHNR and CDR2 FQNEAQ (reference sequence). J gave up 5 bases and V 6 bases, and 7 bases lay outside the gene matches. The CDR3 spans 15 residues. The CDR3 coding sequence is TGTGCCAGCAGGATCGGACAGGAGAATAATTCACCCCTCCACTTT. It specifies CASRIGQENNSPLHF.

V gene TRBV7-9 combines with J gene TRBJ2-1; 7 positions match TRBD2. The CDR3 loop spans 15 amino acids. Germline V lookup: CDR1 SEHNR, CDR2 FQNEAQ (reference sequence). With V trimmed by 1 base and J by 3 bases, 3 bases remained unmatched. This CDR3 reads CASSLGRTSYNEQFF. The DNA for the CDR3 is TGTGCCAGCAGCTTAGGAAGGACTAGCTACAATGAGCAGTTCTTC. The whole variable domain, filled in from reference TRBV7-9 and TRBJ2-1, reads DTGVSQNPRHKITKRGQNVTFRCDPISEHNRLYWYRQTLGQGPEFLTYFQNEAQLEKSRLLSDRFSAERPKGSFSTLEIQRTEQGDSAMYLCASSLGRTSYNEQFFGPGTRLTVL.

J is TRBJ2-7 and V is TRBV12-3 or TRBV12-4; D tentatively fits TRBD1 or TRBD2 (5 bases each). The V gene lost 4 bases and the J gene lost 4 bases, with 11 bases spanning the gap. CDR3 size: 13 residues. CDR3 protein: CASSSPGRYEQYF. CDR3 coding DNA: TGTGCCAGCAGTTCACCGGGGCGGTACGAGCAGTACTTC.

This chain links TRBV7-2 with TRBJ1-4; possible D gene TRBD1, 5 bases. V was clipped by 7 bases and J by 5 bases, with 11 bases between them. The CDR3 runs to 13 residues. The germline CDR1 and CDR2 sequences are SGHTA and FQGNSA. The CDR3 DNA reads TGTGCCAGCACGGTCAGGGTGAATGAAAAACTGTTTTTT. Protein sequence: CASTVRVNEKLFF.

The chain carries TRBV10-3 and TRBJ2-3; weak D call: TRBD1 (8 bases). Germline CDR1 ENHRY, CDR2 SYGVKD. CDR3 length: 15 residues. V was shortened by 6 bases and J by 0 bases, with 13 bases between the two germline ends. The CDR3 spells CAISGRTGSTDTQYF. The CDR3 DNA is TGTGCCATCAGCGGGAGGACAGGGAGCACAGATACGCAGTATTTT.

As to this clonotype: Given a much more abundant clone one base away, this may be a read error. V and J are TRBV29-1 and TRBJ2-1; 8 bases align to TRBD2. V gave up 1 base and J gave up 2 bases; unmatched junction bases: 10. The CDR3 contains 17 residues. Germline V lookup: CDR1 SQVTM, CDR2 ANQGSEA. DNA for the CDR3: TGCAGCGTTGAAGGTCTTGAAGCGGGAGACACCTACAATGAGCAGTTCTTC. It yields the protein CSVEGLEAGDTYNEQFF.

This clonotype was recorded at least ten times. The chain carries TRBV20-1 and TRBJ1-2; possible D gene TRBD1, 6 bases. Germline CDR1 DFQATT, CDR2 SNEGSKA (reference sequence). V was pared by 3 bases and J by 7 bases, with 15 bases between. This CDR3 comprises 13 residues. CDR3 loop: CSARMGGASGYTF. DNA for the CDR3: TGCAGTGCTAGGATGGGGGGGGCTAGTGGCTACACCTTC.

The genes are TRBV7-8 and TRBJ1-4; D is undetermined. CDR1 and CDR2 from the germline V gene are SGHVS and FQNEAQ. The V and J ends lost 2 bases and 10 bases respectively, with 11 bases between them. The CDR3 consists of 13 residues. CDR3 amino acids: CASSLPGSGKLFF. The DNA of the CDR3 is TGTGCCAGCAGCTTACCGGGATCGGGAAAACTGTTTTTT.